This entry concerns a single TCR delta chain. The antigen remains unidentified. This CDR3 is built from 18 residues. Trimming took 3 bases from V and 0 from J, leaving 20 bases between them. Germline lookup yields CDR1 TSWWSYY and CDR2 QGS. These data originate in a study of delta chains in infants with herpesvirus infections. Study-wide results and limits: Public-clonotype frequency seemingly fell with older age at infection.

PBMC RNA was reverse transcribed using gamma-chain- and delta-chain-specific primers. TCRdb fed the RT-PCR reads to CATT. In the table there are over 1,500 delta-chain clones, roughly 27% of which are singletons. This receptor was obtained from a human donor who was a Ugandan infant, either HIV-exposed or HIV-unexposed (not recorded which). The chain uses TRDV1 and TRDJ1, with a possible D match to TRDD3 (6 bases). Sequencing used peripheral blood, obtained at time point 3 of longitudinal follow-up. CDR3 amino acids: CALGELRYWARYTDKLIF. The CDR3 DNA follows: TGTGCTCTTGGGGAGCTACGGTACTGGGCAAGGTACACCGATAAACTCATCTTT.